The 16 T cell receptor beta chains below were found in one sample sequenced in a study of cytomegalovirus exposure and HLA in healthy donors. PCR involved 60 Vbeta and 13 Jbeta primers. Repertoires were generated with immunoSEQ multiplex PCR, while TCRdb's copy carries only in-frame clones and drops some. The sample consists of fewer than 200,000 clones, 76% of them appearing once. Sequenced material: PBMCs. These TCRs come from a female donor in good health and CMV-seronegative.

The chain employs TRBV18 and TRBJ2-5; a possible D gene is TRBD2 (6 bases). Trimming removed 3 bases at V and 1 base at J, with 24 bases between. Germline V gives CDR1 KGHSH, CDR2 LQKENI. The CDR3 runs 19 residues. CDR3 sequence reads: CASSPIRRDSPSGQETQYF. The DNA of the CDR3 is TGTGCCAGCTCACCTATACGCCGGGACTCGCCCTCGGGCCAAGAGACCCAGTACTTC.

The chain uses TRBV2 and TRBJ1-1, with a weak D call TRBD1 (5 bases). There are 14 residues in the CDR3. The germline V and J ends were trimmed by 5 bases and 5 bases, with 15 bases remaining between them. Germline lookup yields CDR1 SNHLY and CDR2 FYNNEI. CDR3 DNA sequence: TGTGCCAGCAGTTTCACAGGACGCCGAACTGAAGCTTTCTTT. Protein sequence: CASSFTGRRTEAFF.

The rearrangement uses TRBV2 and TRBJ2-7; 10 nucleotides align to TRBD2. The V gene end was trimmed by 10 bases and the J gene end by 5 bases; junction bases not matched to a gene: 23. This CDR3 has 18 amino acids. Germline V gives CDR1 SNHLY, CDR2 FYNNEI. As DNA, the CDR3 is TGTGCCACGCAGTTTTCGTCTAGCGGGAGTGAGGAATGGAACGAGCAGTACTTC. Translation gives CATQFSSSGSEEWNEQYF.

This chain joins TRBV7-9 and TRBJ2-1; 8 bases map to TRBD1. The junction had 15 bases not matched to a gene; V was cut back by 7 bases and J by 4 bases. The CDR3 extends over 17 amino acids. Germline CDR1 and CDR2: SEHNR and FQNEAQ (reference sequence). The CDR3 DNA reads as TGTGCCAGCACAAAAAACAGTAGGACAGGGTATTACAATGAGCAGTTCTTC. This gives the protein CASTKNSRTGYYNEQFF.

This chain connects TRBV5-4 to TRBJ1-5, with a weak D call TRBD1 (6 bases). The CDR3 is 15 residues long. Germline V CDR1 and CDR2: SGHNT, YYREEE (reference sequence). The V and J ends lost 0 bases and 7 bases respectively, with 14 bases between them. For the CDR3, the DNA is TGTGCCAGCAGCTTGGATCGGGGGGCAGGACAGCCCCAGCATTTT. Its translation: CASSLDRGAGQPQHF.

This sequence joins TRBV5-1 and TRBJ2-1, with TRBD1 matching 8 bases. J gave up 8 bases and V 6 bases, and 7 bases lay outside the gene matches. CDR1 SGHRS and CDR2 YFSETQ come from the germline V gene. CDR3 size: 13 residues. The CDR3: CASTKQGGHEQFF. Here the CDR3 DNA reads TGCGCCAGCACCAAACAGGGGGGCCATGAGCAGTTCTTC.

The rearrangement uses TRBV27 and TRBJ2-7; 12 bases line up with TRBD2. The CDR3 has 16 amino acids. V shed 5 bases, J shed 0 bases, and the junction held 5 bases outside the gene matches. Germline-derived CDR1 and CDR2 are MNHEY and SMNVEV (reference sequence). CDR3 region: CASSRLAGAISYEQYF. The CDR3 DNA sequence: TGTGCCAGCAGTCGACTAGCGGGAGCAATCTCCTACGAGCAGTACTTC.

The V call is TRBV6-1, the J call TRBJ1-2; D uncertain. V was pared by 5 bases and J by 8 bases, with 18 bases between. CDR1 and CDR2 (germline): MNHNS, SASEGT. This CDR3 has 14 residues. CDR3 coding DNA: TGTGCCAGCAGTCTAGGCGGGCAGGTCCAAGGCTACACCTTC. Translating gives CASSLGGQVQGYTF.

The J gene is TRBJ2-2, the V gene TRBV2, with 9 bases fitting TRBD1. This CDR3 spans 13 amino acids. CDR1 is SNHLY and CDR2 is FYNNEI in the germline V gene. The V gene end was trimmed by 8 bases and the J gene end by 4 bases; junction bases not matched to a gene: 2. CDR3 sequence: CASSGQGTGELFF. The CDR3 region has the DNA TGTGCCAGCTCGGGACAGGGCACCGGGGAGCTGTTTTTT.

The V gene is TRBV5-1, the J gene TRBJ2-2; tentatively, D is TRBD2 (6 bases). The V end was cut by 4 bases, the J end by 6 bases, with 13 bases between. CDR1 SGHRS and CDR2 YFSETQ come from the germline V gene. The CDR3 length is 14 residues. In DNA, the CDR3 is TGCGCCAGCAGCACCGGGACTCTCCCCGGGGAGCTGTTTTTT. Translated: CASSTGTLPGELFF.

The genes are TRBV28 and TRBJ2-7; D is possibly TRBD1 (6 bases). From germline, CDR1 is MDHEN and CDR2 SYDVKM. The length of the CDR3 is 12 residues. Trimming pared 5 bases from V and 4 bases from J, leaving 9 bases between. CDR3 protein: CASSLGQYEQYF. CDR3 DNA sequence: TGTGCCAGCAGTCTCGGACAGTACGAGCAGTACTTC. Full variable domain (remainder filled in from reference TRBV28 and TRBJ2-7): DVKVTQSSRYLVKRTGEKVFLECVQDMDHENMFWYRQDPGLGLRLIYFSYDVKMKEKGDIPEGYSVSREKKERFSLILESASTNQTSMYLCASSLGQYEQYFGPGTRLTVT.

The chain links TRBV28 to TRBJ2-3; 7 bases line up with TRBD2. Trimming cost V 0 bases and J 3 bases; bases outside gene matches: 6. Germline CDR1 and CDR2: MDHEN and SYDVKM. CDR3 length equals 16 residues. Written as DNA, the CDR3 is TGTGCCAGCAGTTTATGGGCGGGAGACGGGACAGATACGCAGTATTTT. It specifies CASSLWAGDGTDTQYF.

The chain uses TRBV28 and TRBJ2-5, with 7 positions matching TRBD2. This CDR3 is 19 amino acids long. After removal of 3 bases from V and 0 bases from J, the junction contained 16 bases not matched to a gene. The V gene's germline CDR1 is MDHEN and CDR2 SYDVKM. The CDR3 DNA is TGTGCCAGCAGTTTGCGTATGGGGGGGTGGGGAGGGTACCAAGAGACCCAGTACTTC. Translation gives CASSLRMGGWGGYQETQYF. Full variable domain (rest looked up from reference TRBV28 and TRBJ2-5): DVKVTQSSRYLVKRTGEKVFLECVQDMDHENMFWYRQDPGLGLRLIYFSYDVKMKEKGDIPEGYSVSREKKERFSLILESASTNQTSMYLCASSLRMGGWGGYQETQYFGPGTRLLVL.

The chain combines TRBV10-3 with TRBJ2-6; D is possibly TRBD1 (6 bases). Germline V lookup: CDR1 ENHRY, CDR2 SYGVKD. Trimming removed 0 bases at V and 3 bases at J, with 9 bases between. The CDR3 totals 16 residues. CDR3: CAISESRGYGANVLTF. DNA for the CDR3: TGTGCCATCAGTGAGTCGAGGGGGTATGGGGCCAACGTCCTGACTTTC.

This clone has only a few counts. The chain uses TRBV15 and TRBJ1-1, with TRBD1 as a possible D gene (6 bases). Trimming stripped 2 bases from V and 2 bases from J, with 12 bases between. CDR1 and CDR2 from the germline V gene are LNHNV and YYDKDF (reference sequence). This CDR3 comprises 15 residues. The CDR3 spells CATSRSMDSNTEAFF. The DNA for the CDR3 is TGTGCCACCAGCAGATCTATGGACAGTAACACTGAAGCTTTCTTT.

The chain employs TRBV4-2 and TRBJ2-1, with a weak D call TRBD2 (5 bases). Trimming took 2 bases from V and 10 from J, leaving 18 bases between them. Germline V gene data show CDR1 as LGHNA and CDR2 as YNFKEQ. CDR3 length: 15 amino acids. The CDR3 sequence is CASSQLRASIREQFF. The DNA of the CDR3 is TGTGCCAGCAGCCAATTACGGGCTAGCATACGGGAGCAGTTCTTC.